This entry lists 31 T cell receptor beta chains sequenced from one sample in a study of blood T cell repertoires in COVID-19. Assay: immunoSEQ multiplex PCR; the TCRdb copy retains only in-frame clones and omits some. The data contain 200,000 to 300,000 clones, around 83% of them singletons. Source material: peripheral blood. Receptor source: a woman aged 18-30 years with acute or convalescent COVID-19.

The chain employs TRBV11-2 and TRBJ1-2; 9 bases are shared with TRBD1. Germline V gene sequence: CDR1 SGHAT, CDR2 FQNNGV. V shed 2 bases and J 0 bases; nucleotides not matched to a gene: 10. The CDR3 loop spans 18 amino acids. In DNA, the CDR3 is TGTGCCAGCAGCTTACCCGGGACAGGGTTCTTTGCTAACTATGGCTACACCTTC. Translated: CASSLPGTGFFANYGYTF. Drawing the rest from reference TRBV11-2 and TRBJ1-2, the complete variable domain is EAGVAQSPRYKIIEKRQSVAFWCNPISGHATLYWYQQILGQGPKLLIQFQNNGVVDDSQLPKDRFSAERLKGVDSTLKIQPAKLEDSAVYLCASSLPGTGFFANYGYTFGSGTRLTVV.

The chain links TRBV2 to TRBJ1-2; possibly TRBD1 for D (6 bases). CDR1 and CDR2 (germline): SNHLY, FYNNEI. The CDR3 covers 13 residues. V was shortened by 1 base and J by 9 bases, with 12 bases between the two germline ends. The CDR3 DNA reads TGTGCCAGCAGTGAAGGGACAGCGGCCCGCTACACCTTC. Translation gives CASSEGTAARYTF.

The chain's CDR3 is CAARRGGNEKLFF. CDR3 nucleotide sequence: TGTGCCGCCCGGAGAGGGGGAAATGAAAAACTGTTTTTT. The rearrangement links TRBV19 to TRBJ1-4, with D perhaps TRBD1 (6 bases). Between the trimmed V and J ends, which lost 11 bases and 5 bases, there was a span of 15 bases. Germline V gives CDR1 LNHDA, CDR2 SQIVND (reference sequence). This CDR3 contains 13 residues.

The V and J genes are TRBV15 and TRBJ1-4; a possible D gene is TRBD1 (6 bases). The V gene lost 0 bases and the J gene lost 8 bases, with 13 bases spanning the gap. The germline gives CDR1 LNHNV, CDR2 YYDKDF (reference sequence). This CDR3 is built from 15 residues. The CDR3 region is CATSRDGQGREKLFF. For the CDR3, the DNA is TGTGCCACCAGCAGAGATGGGCAGGGGCGGGAAAAACTGTTTTTT.

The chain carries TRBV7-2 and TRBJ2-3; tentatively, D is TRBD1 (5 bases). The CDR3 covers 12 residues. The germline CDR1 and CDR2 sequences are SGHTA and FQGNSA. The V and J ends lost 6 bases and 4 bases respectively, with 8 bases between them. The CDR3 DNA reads TGTGCCAGCAGGCGACAGTCAGATACGCAGTATTTT. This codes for CASRRQSDTQYF.

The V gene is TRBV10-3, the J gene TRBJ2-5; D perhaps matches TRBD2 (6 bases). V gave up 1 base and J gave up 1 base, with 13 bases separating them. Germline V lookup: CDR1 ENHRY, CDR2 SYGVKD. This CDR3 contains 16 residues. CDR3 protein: CAISEWVRGLQETQYF. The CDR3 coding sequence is TGTGCCATCAGTGAGTGGGTGAGGGGACTCCAAGAGACCCAGTACTTC.

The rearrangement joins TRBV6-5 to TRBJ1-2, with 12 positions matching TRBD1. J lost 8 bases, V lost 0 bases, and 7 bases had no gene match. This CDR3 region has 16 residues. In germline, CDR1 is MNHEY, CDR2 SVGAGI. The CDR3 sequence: CASSYSPGQGARGYTF. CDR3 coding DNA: TGTGCCAGCAGTTACTCTCCGGGACAGGGGGCGCGGGGCTACACCTTC.

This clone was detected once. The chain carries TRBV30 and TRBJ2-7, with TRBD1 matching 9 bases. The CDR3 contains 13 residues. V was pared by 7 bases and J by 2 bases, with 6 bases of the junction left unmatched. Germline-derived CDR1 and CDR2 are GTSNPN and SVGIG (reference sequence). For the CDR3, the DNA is TGTGCCTCCGAAGACAGGGGGACCTACGAGCAGTACTTC. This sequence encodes CASEDRGTYEQYF.

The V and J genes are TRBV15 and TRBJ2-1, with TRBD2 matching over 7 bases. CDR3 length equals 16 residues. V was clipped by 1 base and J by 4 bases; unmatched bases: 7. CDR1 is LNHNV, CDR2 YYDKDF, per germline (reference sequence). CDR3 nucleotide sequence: TGTGCCACCAGCAGAGCCCAGACTAGCAAATACAATGAGCAGTTCTTC. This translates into CATSRAQTSKYNEQFF. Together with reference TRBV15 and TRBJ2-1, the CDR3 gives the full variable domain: DAMVIQNPRYQVTQFGKPVTLSCSQTLNHNVMYWYQQKSSQAPKLLFHYYDKDFNNEADTPDNFQSRRPNTSFCFLDIRSPGLGDTAMYLCATSRAQTSKYNEQFFGPGTRLTVL.

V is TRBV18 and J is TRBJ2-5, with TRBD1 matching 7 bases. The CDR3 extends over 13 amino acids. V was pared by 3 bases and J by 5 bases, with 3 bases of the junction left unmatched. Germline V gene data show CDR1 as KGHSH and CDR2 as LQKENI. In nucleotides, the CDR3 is TGTGCCAGCTCACCCGGGACAGCGGAGACCCAGTACTTC. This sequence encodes CASSPGTAETQYF.

CDR3 nucleotide sequence: TGTGCCAGTAGTATTTGGCAAATGGGCCGCGGACAGAACTATGGCTACACCTTC. It codes for CASSIWQMGRGQNYGYTF. The V call is TRBV19, the J call TRBJ1-2; possible D gene TRBD1, 6 bases. Germline-derived CDR1 and CDR2 are LNHDA and SQIVND (reference sequence). V was pared by 3 bases and J by 2 bases, with 22 bases between. CDR3 size: 18 residues.

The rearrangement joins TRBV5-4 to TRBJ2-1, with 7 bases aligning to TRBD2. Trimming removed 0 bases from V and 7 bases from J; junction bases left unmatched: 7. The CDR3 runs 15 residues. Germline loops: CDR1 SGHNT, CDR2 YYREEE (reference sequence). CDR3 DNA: TGTGCCAGCAGCTTGGGGGGGAGGGCCGGGAATGAGCAGTTCTTC. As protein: CASSLGGRAGNEQFF. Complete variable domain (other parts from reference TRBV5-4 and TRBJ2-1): ETGVTQSPTHLIKTRGQQVTLRCSSQSGHNTVSWYQQALGQGPQFIFQYYREEENGRGNFPPRFSGLQFPNYSSELNVNALELDDSALYLCASSLGGRAGNEQFFGPGTRLTVL.

As DNA, the CDR3 is TGTGCCAGCAGGGCAACTAGCTCCCCGGGCTACAATGAGCAGTTCTTC. Translated: CASRATSSPGYNEQFF. J is TRBJ2-1 and V is TRBV2; possible D gene TRBD2, 6 bases. Germline CDR1 reads SNHLY; CDR2 reads FYNNEI. The CDR3 covers 16 residues. Trimming took off 6 bases at V and 3 bases at J, with 18 bases between the two ends.

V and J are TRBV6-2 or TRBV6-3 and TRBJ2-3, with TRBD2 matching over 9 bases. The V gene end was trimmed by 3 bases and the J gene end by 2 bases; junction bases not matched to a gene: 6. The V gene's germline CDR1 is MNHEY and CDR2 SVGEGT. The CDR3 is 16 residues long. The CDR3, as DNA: TGTGCCAGCAGTTATCTAGCGGGATCTTCCACAGATACGCAGTATTTT. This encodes CASSYLAGSSTDTQYF.

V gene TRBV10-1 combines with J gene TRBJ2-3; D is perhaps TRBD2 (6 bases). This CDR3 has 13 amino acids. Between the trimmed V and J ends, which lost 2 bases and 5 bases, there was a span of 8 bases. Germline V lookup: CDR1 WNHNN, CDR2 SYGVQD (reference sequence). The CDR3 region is CASSEGAGDTQYF. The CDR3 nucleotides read TGCGCCAGCAGTGAGGGAGCGGGAGATACGCAGTATTTT.

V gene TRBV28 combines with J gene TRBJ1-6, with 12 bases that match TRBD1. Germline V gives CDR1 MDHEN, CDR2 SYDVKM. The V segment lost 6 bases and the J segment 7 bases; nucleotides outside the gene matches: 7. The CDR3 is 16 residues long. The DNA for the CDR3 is TGTGCCAGCAGATACCCGGGACAGGGGGCAAATTCACCCCTCCACTTT. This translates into CASRYPGQGANSPLHF.

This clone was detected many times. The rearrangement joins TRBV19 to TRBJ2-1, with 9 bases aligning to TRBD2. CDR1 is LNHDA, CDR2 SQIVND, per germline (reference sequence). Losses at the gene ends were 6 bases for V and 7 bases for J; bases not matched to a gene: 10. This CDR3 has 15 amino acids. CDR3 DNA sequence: TGTGCCAGTAGCGACATAGCGGGAGATGGTAATGAGCAGTTCTTC. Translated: CASSDIAGDGNEQFF. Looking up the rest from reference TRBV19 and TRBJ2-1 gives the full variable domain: DGGITQSPKYLFRKEGQNVTLSCEQNLNHDAMYWYRQDPGQGLRLIYYSQIVNDFQKGDIAEGYSVSREKKESFPLTVTSAQKNPTAFYLCASSDIAGDGNEQFFGPGTRLTVL.

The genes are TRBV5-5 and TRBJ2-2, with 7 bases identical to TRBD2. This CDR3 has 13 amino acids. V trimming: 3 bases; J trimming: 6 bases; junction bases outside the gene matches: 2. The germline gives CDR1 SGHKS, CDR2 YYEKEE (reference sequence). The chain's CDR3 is CASSWGGPGELFF. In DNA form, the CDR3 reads TGTGCCAGCAGCTGGGGGGGACCCGGGGAGCTGTTTTTT. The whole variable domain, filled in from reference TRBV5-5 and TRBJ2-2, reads DAGVTQSPTHLIKTRGQQVTLRCSPISGHKSVSWYQQVLGQGPQFIFQYYEKEERGRGNFPDRFSARQFPNYSSELNVNALLLGDSALYLCASSWGGPGELFFGEGSRLTVL.

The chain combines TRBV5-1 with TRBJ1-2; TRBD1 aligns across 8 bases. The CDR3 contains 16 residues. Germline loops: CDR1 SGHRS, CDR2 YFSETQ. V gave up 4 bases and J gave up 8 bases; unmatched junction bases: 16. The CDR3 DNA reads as TGCGCCAGCAGCGCGCAACCCTCAGGGGGCGCGTACGGCTACACCTTC. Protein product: CASSAQPSGGAYGYTF.

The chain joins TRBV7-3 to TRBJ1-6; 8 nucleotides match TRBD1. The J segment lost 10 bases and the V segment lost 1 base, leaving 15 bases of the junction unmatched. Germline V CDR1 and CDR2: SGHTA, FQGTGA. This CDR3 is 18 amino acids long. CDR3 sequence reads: CASSLNPPGGAEPSPLHF. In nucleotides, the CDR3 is TGTGCCAGCAGCTTAAACCCTCCAGGGGGCGCGGAGCCGTCACCCCTCCACTTT.

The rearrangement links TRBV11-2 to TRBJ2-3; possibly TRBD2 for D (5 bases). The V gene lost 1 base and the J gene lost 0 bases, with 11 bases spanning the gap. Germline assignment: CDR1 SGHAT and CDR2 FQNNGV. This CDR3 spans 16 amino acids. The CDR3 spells CASSLVGRTSTDTQYF. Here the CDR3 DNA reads TGTGCCAGCAGCTTAGTCGGACGGACTAGCACAGATACGCAGTATTTT.

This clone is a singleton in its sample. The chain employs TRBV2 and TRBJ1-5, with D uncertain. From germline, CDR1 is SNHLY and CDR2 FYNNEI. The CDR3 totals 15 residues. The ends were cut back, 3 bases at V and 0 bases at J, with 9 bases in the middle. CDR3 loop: CASSESVYSNQPQHF. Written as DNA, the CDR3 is TGTGCCAGCAGTGAGTCGGTATATAGCAATCAGCCCCAGCATTTT.

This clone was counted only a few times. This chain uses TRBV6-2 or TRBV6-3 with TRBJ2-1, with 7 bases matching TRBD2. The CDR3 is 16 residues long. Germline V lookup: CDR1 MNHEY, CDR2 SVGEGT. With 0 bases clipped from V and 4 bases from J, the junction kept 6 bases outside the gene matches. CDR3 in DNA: TGTGCCAGCAGTTACTCGGGAGGGCCTCTATACAATGAGCAGTTCTTC. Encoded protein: CASSYSGGPLYNEQFF.

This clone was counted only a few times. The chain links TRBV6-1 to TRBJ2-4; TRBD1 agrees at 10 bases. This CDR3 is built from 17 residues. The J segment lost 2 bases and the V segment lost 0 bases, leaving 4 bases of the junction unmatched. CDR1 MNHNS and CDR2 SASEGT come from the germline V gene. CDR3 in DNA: TGTGCCAGCAGTGAAGCACCGGGACAGGGGCCCAAAAACATTCAGTACTTC. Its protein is CASSEAPGQGPKNIQYF.

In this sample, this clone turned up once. The CDR3 is CASSQDRAGLSTDTQYF. The DNA of the CDR3 is TGCGCCAGCAGCCAAGATCGGGCGGGCTTAAGCACAGATACGCAGTATTTT. This sequence joins TRBV4-3 and TRBJ2-3; TRBD2 might be the D (5 bases). The V gene's germline CDR1 is LGHNA and CDR2 YSLEER. The CDR3 is made up of 17 amino acids. V lost 0 bases and J 0 bases, leaving 13 bases between the germline ends.

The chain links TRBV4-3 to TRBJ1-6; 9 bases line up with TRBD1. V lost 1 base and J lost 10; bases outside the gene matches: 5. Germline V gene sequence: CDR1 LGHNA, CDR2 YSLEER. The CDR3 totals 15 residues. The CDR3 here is CASSQVYRGLSPLHF. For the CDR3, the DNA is TGCGCCAGCAGCCAAGTGTACAGGGGGCTGTCACCCCTCCACTTT.

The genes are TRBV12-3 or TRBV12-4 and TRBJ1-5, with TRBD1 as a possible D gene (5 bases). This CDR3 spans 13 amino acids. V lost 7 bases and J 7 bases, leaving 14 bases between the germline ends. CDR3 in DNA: TGTGCCAGCAACCGAGGGGAGGGCCAGCCCCAGCATTTT. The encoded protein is CASNRGEGQPQHF.

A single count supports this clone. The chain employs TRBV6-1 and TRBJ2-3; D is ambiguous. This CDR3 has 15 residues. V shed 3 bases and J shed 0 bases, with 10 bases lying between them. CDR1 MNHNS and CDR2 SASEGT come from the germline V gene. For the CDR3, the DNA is TGTGCCAGCAGTGAGCTAGGCACTAGCACAGATACGCAGTATTTT. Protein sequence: CASSELGTSTDTQYF.

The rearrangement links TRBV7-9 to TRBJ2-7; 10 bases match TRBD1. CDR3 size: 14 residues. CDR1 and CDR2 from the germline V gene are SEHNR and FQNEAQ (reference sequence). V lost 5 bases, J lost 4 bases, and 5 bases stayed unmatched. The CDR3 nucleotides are TGTGCCAGCAGCGCCCGGGACAGGGGATACGAGCAGTACTTC. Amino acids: CASSARDRGYEQYF.

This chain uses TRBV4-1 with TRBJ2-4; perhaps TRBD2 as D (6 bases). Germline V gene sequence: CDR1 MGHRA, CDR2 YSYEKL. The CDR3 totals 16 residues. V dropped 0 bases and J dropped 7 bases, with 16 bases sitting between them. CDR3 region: CASSQDRLRGLNIQYF. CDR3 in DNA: TGCGCCAGCAGCCAAGATAGGTTGCGGGGATTGAACATTCAGTACTTC.

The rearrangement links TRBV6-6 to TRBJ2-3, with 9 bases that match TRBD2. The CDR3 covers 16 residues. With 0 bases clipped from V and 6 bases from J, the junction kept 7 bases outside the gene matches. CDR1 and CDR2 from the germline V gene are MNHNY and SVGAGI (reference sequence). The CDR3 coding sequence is TGTGCCAGCAGTTACTCGACTAGCGGAAGATCTGATACGCAGTATTTT. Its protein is CASSYSTSGRSDTQYF.